Following are 19 T cell receptor beta chains from one sample sequenced in a study of circulating tumor DNA in untreated peripheral T-cell lymphoma. The assay was immunoSEQ multiplex PCR, and TCRdb's table has in-frame clones only and misses some. This table has 110 or so clones, more than 75% appearing once. The sequenced sample was tumor tissue. The receptors derive from a human donor with peripheral T-cell lymphoma.

The CDR3: CASSLEGFYNEQFF. As DNA, the CDR3 is TGTGCCAGCAGCTTAGAGGGCTTCTACAATGAGCAGTTCTTC. The V gene is TRBV11-3, the J gene TRBJ2-1, with unresolved D. The CDR3 spans 14 residues. V was shortened by 0 bases and J by 3 bases, with 6 bases between the two germline ends. Per germline, CDR1 SGHNT and CDR2 YENEEA.

The sample holds a few counts of this clone. The chain recombines TRBV19 with TRBJ1-5, with a tentative D call TRBD1 (5 bases). V gave up 3 bases and J gave up 0 bases, with 12 bases separating them. The germline V gene has CDR1 LNHDA and CDR2 SQIVND (reference sequence). The CDR3 contains 16 residues. Here the CDR3 DNA reads TGTGCCAGTAGTATTGGGGGTGACGATAGCAATCAGCCCCAGCATTTT. This codes for CASSIGGDDSNQPQHF.

J is TRBJ2-3 and V is TRBV6-8; 7 bases agree with TRBD1. Looked up from germline, CDR1 is MNHGY and CDR2 is SAAAGT. The length of the CDR3 is 16 residues. J was trimmed by 1 base and V by 6 bases; bases with no gene match: 10. CDR3 coding DNA: TGTGCCAGCAGGAGCTGGGGACAGATCCGCACAGATACGCAGTATTTT. Protein product: CASRSWGQIRTDTQYF.

The genes are TRBV18 and TRBJ2-2, with TRBD1 matching 9 bases. Germline assignment: CDR1 KGHSH and CDR2 LQKENI. The CDR3 runs to 13 residues. The V and J ends lost 9 bases and 3 bases, in that order; junction bases with no gene match: 2. CDR3 DNA: TGTGCCAGTTGGACAGGGGACACCGGGGAGCTGTTTTTT. It is translated as CASWTGDTGELFF.

This clone has a single count. The chain couples TRBV30 to TRBJ1-5; D may be TRBD1 (5 bases). The CDR3 is 12 amino acids. The germline V gene encodes CDR1 GTSNPN and CDR2 SVGIG (reference sequence). Trimming left V 2 bases short and J 5 bases short, with 7 bases between. This CDR3 is CAWSSGYQPQHF. In DNA, the CDR3 is TGTGCCTGGAGTTCAGGGTATCAGCCCCAGCATTTT.

The CDR3 DNA sequence: TGTGCCATCAGGTCTGACCACTCTGGAAACACCATATATTTT. Its translation: CAIRSDHSGNTIYF. J is TRBJ1-3 and V is TRBV6-8; D gene ambiguous. The CDR3 loop spans 14 amino acids. The germline V and J ends were trimmed by 10 bases and 0 bases, with 13 bases remaining between them. Germline V gene sequence: CDR1 MNHGY, CDR2 SAAAGT.

This clone came up a few times. The chain carries TRBV11-3 and TRBJ2-1, with 7 bases aligning to TRBD1. Germline CDR1 and CDR2: SGHNT and YENEEA. This CDR3 is built from 15 residues. V lost 3 bases to trimming and J lost 6 bases; unmatched junction nucleotides: 8. DNA for the CDR3: TGTGCCAGCAGCTTTAATGACAGGGAAGCCAATGAGCAGTTCTTC. Translated: CASSFNDREANEQFF.

In nucleotides, the CDR3 is TGTGCCAGCTCAGAGGGACTTTACAATGAGCAGTTCTTC. It translates to CASSEGLYNEQFF. The chain couples TRBV18 to TRBJ2-1; D is perhaps TRBD2 (6 bases). This CDR3 contains 13 residues. Trimming pared 5 bases from V and 4 bases from J, leaving 9 bases between. The germline CDR1 and CDR2 sequences are KGHSH and LQKENI.

This chain links TRBV12-2 with TRBJ2-7; the D call of TRBD2 is as the table states it, not checked on the DNA. TRBV12-2 is termed a pseudogene. CDR3 length equals 16 residues. The CDR3 loop is CASRFRAGGRPYEQYF. The CDR3 DNA reads as TGTGCAAGTCGTTTTAGAGCGGGGGGGCGCCCCTACGAGCAGTACTTC.

This clone has just a few counts. The chain uses TRBV6-8 and TRBJ1-1; D is unclear. V gave up 0 bases and J gave up 0 bases, with 8 bases separating them. Per germline, CDR1 MNHGY and CDR2 SAAAGT. The CDR3 runs 15 residues. The CDR3 DNA reads as TGTGCCAGCAGTTACTCTGGGAGCCTGAACACTGAAGCTTTCTTT. Protein product: CASSYSGSLNTEAFF.

The chain links TRBV19 to TRBJ1-2; tentative D call: TRBD1 (5 bases). V was shortened by 7 bases and J by 4 bases, with 13 bases between the two germline ends. Germline V lookup: CDR1 LNHDA, CDR2 SQIVND (reference sequence). CDR3 length: 13 residues. The DNA of the CDR3 is TGTGCCAGTACCCCAGGGTACGGCTATGGCTACACCTTC. Residues: CASTPGYGYGYTF.

Comment on this clone: Relative to the germline gene, one junction end is altered; a read error may explain this. The rearrangement uses TRBV11-3 and TRBJ2-1; 8 bases are shared with TRBD2. This CDR3 is built from 15 residues. Germline V gene data show CDR1 as SGHNT and CDR2 as YENEEA. CDR3 sequence (DNA): TGTGCTAGCAGCTTAAAAGCGGGGGCCTACAATGAGCAGTTCTTC. This translates into CASSLKAGAYNEQFF.

This clone was seen more than once but under ten times. The rearrangement links TRBV11-3 to TRBJ1-1; D gene unclear. The CDR3 is made up of 14 amino acids. Per germline, CDR1 SGHNT and CDR2 YENEEA. V shed 0 bases and J shed 0 bases, with 5 bases lying between them. As DNA, the CDR3 is TGTGCCAGCAGCTTAGATCCCGTGAACACTGAAGCTTTCTTT. It is translated as CASSLDPVNTEAFF.

This clone was recorded a few times. The rearrangement links TRBV14 to TRBJ2-7, with D hard to call. This CDR3 comprises 14 residues. Germline V gene data show CDR1 as SGHDN and CDR2 as FVKESK. Trimming took off 0 bases at V and 1 base at J, with 7 bases between the two ends. As DNA, the CDR3 is TGTGCCAGCAGCCAAGACGCCGTATCCTACGAGCAGTACTTC. The encoded protein is CASSQDAVSYEQYF. Using reference TRBV14 and TRBJ2-7 for the parts outside the CDR3, the full variable domain is EAGVTQFPSHSVIEKGQTVTLRCDPISGHDNLYWYRRVMGKEIKFLLHFVKESKQDESGMPNNRFLAERTGGTYSTLKVQPAELEDSGVYFCASSQDAVSYEQYFGPGTRLTVT.

This sequence joins TRBV9 and TRBJ2-5; 10 nucleotides match TRBD1. The V gene's germline CDR1 is SGDLS and CDR2 YYNGEE. V lost 5 bases, J lost 3 bases, and 16 bases stayed unmatched. The CDR3 loop spans 18 amino acids. CDR3 sequence: CASSEALLETGGEETQYF. CDR3 sequence (DNA): TGTGCCAGCAGTGAAGCGCTTCTAGAGACAGGGGGCGAAGAGACCCAGTACTTC.

The chain joins TRBV19 to TRBJ1-2; D is uncertain. Trimming removed 10 bases at V and 5 bases at J, with 11 bases between. Germline V gene lookup returns CDR1 LNHDA and CDR2 SQIVND (reference sequence). This CDR3 comprises 11 residues. The chain's CDR3 is CATKLGYGYTF. CDR3 nucleotide sequence: TGTGCCACAAAACTGGGTTATGGCTACACCTTC.

The chain carries TRBV28 and TRBJ2-3, with D hard to call. CDR3 length: 12 amino acids. The V and J ends lost 3 bases and 4 bases respectively, with 5 bases between them. Germline CDR1 reads MDHEN; CDR2 reads SYDVKM. The CDR3 sequence is CASSLSADTQYF. DNA for the CDR3: TGTGCCAGCAGTTTGTCGGCAGATACGCAGTATTTT.

V and J are TRBV6-8 and TRBJ1-5; no reliable D call. Germline CDR1 reads MNHGY; CDR2 reads SAAAGT. The CDR3 sequence is 13 residues long. V was cut by 2 bases and J by 4 bases, with 6 bases left in between. This CDR3 reads CASSYRENQPQHF. CDR3 DNA sequence: TGTGCCAGCAGTTACCGGGAAAATCAGCCCCAGCATTTT.

This clone was picked up a small number of times. The genes are TRBV14 and TRBJ2-7; TRBD2 might be the D (6 bases). The CDR3 loop spans 14 amino acids. Germline V CDR1 and CDR2: SGHDN, FVKESK. Trimming removed 4 bases at V and 2 bases at J, with 12 bases between. CDR3 nucleotides: TGTGCCAGCAGCCGCGGGATAGGGGCCTACGAGCAGTACTTC. It yields the protein CASSRGIGAYEQYF.